The clone carrying this T cell receptor beta chain was observed at least ten times. Its target is unknown. CDR1 and CDR2 from the germline V gene are LGHNA and YSLEER. Trimming removed 0 bases from V and 3 bases from J, with 15 bases in between. The CDR3 has 16 residues. Each single cDNA molecule received a unique molecular identifier. MiXCR, applied by TCRdb to the 5' RACE reads, yields one record per CDR3 protein. The data contain approximately 22,000 distinct CDR3 sequences, around 4.3% of them singletons. The sample belongs to a study of early T cells in non-severe SARS-CoV-2 infection. On the study more broadly: Bulk RNA taken from unsorted whole blood was sequenced, leaving chains unpaired. Study-wide results and limits: Anti-spike CD8 responses were favored in VDJdb matching, and private and CD4 specificities were missed.

The sequenced sample consisted of whole blood. The source of this sequence is an adult who was a healthcare worker with PCR-confirmed SARS-CoV-2 infection or an uninfected control (not recorded which). The J gene is TRBJ2-7, the V gene TRBV4-3; TRBD2 might be the D (7 bases). The CDR3 sequence: CASSQDQRDTIYEQYF. The CDR3 region has the DNA TGCGCCAGCAGCCAAGACCAGCGGGACACGATCTACGAGCAGTACTTC.